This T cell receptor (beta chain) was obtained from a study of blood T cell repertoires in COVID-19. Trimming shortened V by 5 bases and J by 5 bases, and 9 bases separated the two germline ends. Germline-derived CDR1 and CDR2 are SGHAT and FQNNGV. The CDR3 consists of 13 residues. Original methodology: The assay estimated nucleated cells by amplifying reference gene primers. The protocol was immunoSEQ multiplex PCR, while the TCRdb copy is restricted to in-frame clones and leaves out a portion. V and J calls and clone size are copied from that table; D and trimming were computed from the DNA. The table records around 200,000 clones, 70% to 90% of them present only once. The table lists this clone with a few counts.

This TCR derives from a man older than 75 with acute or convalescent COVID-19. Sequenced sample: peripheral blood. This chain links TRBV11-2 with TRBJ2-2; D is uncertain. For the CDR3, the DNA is TGTGCCAGCAGCCTTAATCCTACCGGGGAGCTGTTTTTT. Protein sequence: CASSLNPTGELFF.